One sample yielded the 4 T cell receptor beta chains listed below, sequenced in a study of T cells after yellow fever vaccination. TCRdb reprocessed the 5' RACE reads via MiXCR and lists one record per CDR3 protein. Of fewer than 350,000 distinct CDR3 sequences listed, roughly 4.3% are singletons. Source: PBMCs, taken 15 days after the yellow fever booster vaccination. Receptors were obtained from a man younger than 35 who received the YFV17D yellow fever vaccine.

This clonotype was counted many times. The V call is TRBV5-1, the J call TRBJ2-1; possible D gene TRBD2, 5 bases. Looked up from germline, CDR1 is SGHRS and CDR2 is YFSETQ. The CDR3 covers 15 residues. V lost 4 bases, J lost 0 bases, and 11 bases lay in between. Written as DNA, the CDR3 is TGCGCCAGCAGCCTGGACTCCAGCTCCTACAATGAGCAGTTCTTC. This gives the protein CASSLDSSSYNEQFF.

This clonotype was counted a few times. The chain recombines TRBV5-1 with TRBJ1-4, with D perhaps matching TRBD1 (6 bases). This CDR3 is 16 amino acids long. V was cut by 3 bases and J by 8 bases, with 20 bases left in between. CDR1 is SGHRS, CDR2 YFSETQ, per germline. In nucleotides, the CDR3 is TGCGCCAGCAGCTGGGGATCAGGGGCGCGGGGAGAAAAACTGTTTTTT. Protein sequence: CASSWGSGARGEKLFF.

This clonotype showed up just a few times. V and J are TRBV9 and TRBJ2-5; 9 bases line up with TRBD2. Per the germline V gene, CDR1 is SGDLS and CDR2 is YYNGEE. J lost 2 bases, V lost 3 bases, and 2 bases had no gene match. The CDR3 length is 14 residues. CDR3 residues: CASSASGVQETQYF. The DNA of the CDR3 is TGTGCCAGCAGCGCTAGCGGGGTTCAAGAGACCCAGTACTTC.

This clonotype was detected a few times. V usage is TRBV7-2 and J usage is TRBJ2-3, with 7 bases lining up with TRBD2. The CDR3 has 13 amino acids. The ends lost 4 bases at V and 5 bases at J; junction bases unmatched: 3. Germline V gene data show CDR1 as SGHTA and CDR2 as FQGNSA. CDR3 DNA: TGTGCCAGCAGCTGGGGGGAGGGAGATACGCAGTATTTT. Translating gives CASSWGEGDTQYF. The variable domain in full, with the rest retrieved from reference TRBV7-2 and TRBJ2-3, is GAGVSQSPSNKVTEKGKDVELRCDPISGHTALYWYRQSLGQGLEFLIYFQGNSAPDKSGLPSDRFSAERTGGSVSTLTIQRTQQEDSAVYLCASSWGEGDTQYFGPGTRLTVL.